These 31 T cell receptor beta chains were sequenced from one sample in a study of T cells after posttransplantation cyclophosphamide (dated by TCRdb to 2016 to 2018). The protocol used for the library was the immunoSEQ multiplex PCR assay. TCRdb mirrors the immuneACCESS table, restricted to in-frame sequences. Some clones are absent from its copies; in checked studies, under half trace to an unresolved V gene, and the reason for the others is unknown. The sample table holds about 11,000 clones, of which approximately 80% were seen once. Clones ranked in the top ten supply roughly 5.2% of the sample. The sample's treatment or condition label, in plain terms: high-dose cyclophosphamide on days +3 and +4 as single-agent GVHD prophylaxis. For conditioning, the PTCy patients got busulfan and fludarabine, then a related or unrelated marrow graft, followed by cyclophosphamide on days +3 and +4. The source was PBMCs, collected after allogeneic stem cell transplant with posttransplant cyclophosphamide. The receptor set was obtained from a female patient aged 50-65 years who received an allogeneic stem cell transplant from a related donor, was CMV-positive, and had no GVHD. After a transplant, certain T cells may trace back to the graft donor.

This chain joins TRBV7-9 and TRBJ2-5; D possibly corresponds to TRBD1 (7 bases). The DNA end is more similar to TRBJ2-7, so the J call may be wrong. This CDR3 contains 18 residues. Germline V gives CDR1 SEHNR, CDR2 FQNEAQ (reference sequence). The CDR3 DNA reads as TGTGCCAGCAGCTTCGTTTTTGACTACAGGGGAGGACTCCACGAGCAGTACTTC. It specifies CASSFVFDYRGGLHEQYF.

This clone has just one count. This chain uses TRBV4-1 with TRBJ2-3; 8 bases agree with TRBD2. V lost 0 bases to trimming and J lost 2 bases; unmatched junction nucleotides: 10. The CDR3 extends over 18 amino acids. Germline assignment: CDR1 MGHRA and CDR2 YSYEKL. The CDR3, as DNA: TGCGCCAGCAGCCAAGATAGATCGCTAGCGGGTTCCACAGATACGCAGTATTTT. The encoded protein is CASSQDRSLAGSTDTQYF.

The V call is TRBV11-3, the J call TRBJ2-2; possibly TRBD2 for D (5 bases). Deletions cut 5 bases from V and 7 bases from J, with 17 bases between. The CDR3 is 15 amino acids. The V gene's germline CDR1 is SGHNT and CDR2 YENEEA. The CDR3 loop is CASSPLRGQGGELFF. Here the CDR3 DNA reads TGTGCCAGCAGCCCCCTGAGAGGGCAAGGCGGGGAGCTGTTTTTT.

CDR3 in DNA: TGTGCCAGCAGCTCCCGGACAGGGAACGACGAGCAGTACTTC. It encodes CASSSRTGNDEQYF. The V gene is TRBV13, the J gene TRBJ2-7, with TRBD1 identical over 8 bases. The CDR3 runs to 14 residues. J gave up 5 bases and V 4 bases, and 7 bases lay outside the gene matches. The germline V gene encodes CDR1 PRHDT and CDR2 FYEKMQ (reference sequence).

This clone was seen a handful of times. This rearrangement joins TRBV11-2 to TRBJ2-5, with D possibly being TRBD2 (7 bases). Germline V gene data show CDR1 as SGHAT and CDR2 as FQNNGV. The CDR3 spans 14 residues. V was shortened by 4 bases and J by 5 bases, with 14 bases between the two germline ends. The CDR3 is CASSWKGGRETQYF. The CDR3 DNA sequence: TGTGCCAGCAGCTGGAAGGGGGGGCGGGAGACCCAGTACTTC.

The gene calls are TRBV4-1 and TRBJ1-2; tentative D call: TRBD1 (5 bases). Germline V gene lookup returns CDR1 MGHRA and CDR2 YSYEKL. The V and J ends lost 0 bases and 5 bases respectively, with 10 bases between them. The CDR3 is 14 amino acids. The CDR3 reads CASSQDRVGYGYTF. The CDR3 region has the DNA TGCGCCAGCAGCCAAGACAGGGTGGGGTATGGCTACACCTTC.

The J gene is TRBJ2-3, the V gene TRBV19; TRBD2 agrees at 7 bases. The germline CDR1 and CDR2 sequences are LNHDA and SQIVND (reference sequence). The CDR3 extends over 14 amino acids. V gave up 5 bases and J gave up 1 base; unmatched junction bases: 3. CDR3 residues: CASSAGVGTDTQYF. The CDR3 nucleotides read TGTGCCAGTAGTGCGGGGGTGGGCACAGATACGCAGTATTTT.

The gene calls are TRBV18 and TRBJ1-5, with D possibly being TRBD1 (6 bases). This CDR3 has 13 residues. Germline CDR1 reads KGHSH; CDR2 reads LQKENI. The V end was cut by 3 bases, the J end by 4 bases, with 7 bases between. The CDR3 DNA reads as TGTGCCAGCTCACCGGGGGCGAATCAGCCCCAGCATTTT. This translates into CASSPGANQPQHF.

This chain uses TRBV7-8 with TRBJ2-3, with D perhaps TRBD2 (6 bases). Germline CDR1 is SGHVS and CDR2 is FQNEAQ. The ends were cut back, 6 bases at V and 4 bases at J, with 17 bases in the middle. This CDR3 region has 15 residues. Here the CDR3 DNA reads TGTGCCAGCAGTACCGTTATCACGGGGGCAGATACGCAGTATTTT. Translated, it gives CASSTVITGADTQYF.

About this clone: One junction end does not reproduce the germline sequence, and a read error may be involved. The chain joins TRBV5-8 to TRBJ2-5; the D is unclear. Germline CDR1 SGHTS, CDR2 YDEGEE. CDR3 size: 8 residues. The CDR3 DNA reads TGTGCCAGCAGCAACAGAGACTTC. Translated: CASSNRDF.

The rearrangement joins TRBV7-2 to TRBJ2-3; D unresolved. The germline CDR1 and CDR2 sequences are SGHTA and FQGNSA. The CDR3 spans 14 residues. Trimming took 5 bases from V and 3 from J, leaving 12 bases between them. In DNA form, the CDR3 reads TGTGCCAGCAGCCAAGGCCCAGGTACAGATACGCAGTATTTT. Protein product: CASSQGPGTDTQYF.

V gene TRBV30 combines with J gene TRBJ1-2; D is uncertain. The germline V and J ends were trimmed by 2 bases and 1 base, with 11 bases remaining between them. The germline V gene encodes CDR1 GTSNPN and CDR2 SVGIG (reference sequence). The CDR3 is 14 residues long. The CDR3 DNA sequence: TGTGCCTGGAGTAGGACGGGGAGTAACTATGGCTACACCTTC. It is translated as CAWSRTGSNYGYTF.

V usage is TRBV10-3 and J usage is TRBJ2-5, with D possibly matching TRBD2 (6 bases). Per germline, CDR1 ENHRY and CDR2 SYGVKD. Trimming removed 4 bases at V and 0 bases at J, with 18 bases between. This CDR3 is built from 17 residues. The CDR3 bases are TGTGCCATCAGTGCGTCATCGACGATAGCGGACCAAGAGACCCAGTACTTC. It encodes CAISASSTIADQETQYF.

This clone was picked up a small number of times. The CDR3 DNA sequence: TGTGCCAGCAGTTCCGGGACAGGGACTTCTGGAAACACCATATATTTT. Amino acids: CASSSGTGTSGNTIYF. The V gene is TRBV28, the J gene TRBJ1-3, with 9 bases identical to TRBD1. The CDR3 contains 16 residues. Losses at the gene ends were 4 bases for V and 1 base for J; bases not matched to a gene: 5. Per germline, CDR1 MDHEN and CDR2 SYDVKM.

This rearrangement joins TRBV5-1 to TRBJ2-5, with D perhaps matching TRBD1 (6 bases). The CDR3 has 15 residues. The germline V and J ends were trimmed by 8 bases and 1 base, with 18 bases remaining between them. Germline-derived CDR1 and CDR2 are SGHRS and YFSETQ. CDR3 in DNA: TGCGCCAGTAGGGGGATTAGCGTCTCCCAAGAGACCCAGTACTTC. This encodes CASRGISVSQETQYF.

The V call is TRBV11-3, the J call TRBJ2-3, with TRBD2 matching over 16 bases. Germline V gene sequence: CDR1 SGHNT, CDR2 YENEEA. The CDR3 spans 16 residues. With V trimmed by 4 bases and J by 3 bases, 1 base remained unmatched. The CDR3 coding sequence is TGTGCCAGCAGCTCGGGACTAGCGGGGGGGACAGATACGCAGTATTTT. Its protein product is CASSSGLAGGTDTQYF.

The chain links TRBV4-2 to TRBJ2-1; D not certain. The germline CDR1 and CDR2 sequences are LGHNA and YNFKEQ. The CDR3 consists of 15 residues. The V and J ends lost 0 bases and 3 bases respectively, with 9 bases between them. The CDR3 nucleotides read TGTGCCAGCAGCCAAGATGGTGAGCTCTACAATGAGCAGTTCTTC. Translated: CASSQDGELYNEQFF.

V is TRBV19 and J is TRBJ1-5, with 9 bases aligning to TRBD1. The J segment lost 7 bases and the V segment lost 5 bases, leaving 12 bases of the junction unmatched. There are 16 residues in the CDR3. Germline values: CDR1 LNHDA, CDR2 SQIVND (reference sequence). As DNA, the CDR3 is TGTGCCAGTAGTGGGAGGGGGGGACAGGGAAGGCAGCCCCAGCATTTT. Translated: CASSGRGGQGRQPQHF.

This sequence joins TRBV18 and TRBJ2-7, with TRBD2 matching over 7 bases. The CDR3 extends over 14 amino acids. V dropped 0 bases and J dropped 5; count of bases not matched to a gene: 4. CDR1 is KGHSH, CDR2 LQKENI, per germline. CDR3 DNA: TGTGCCAGCTCACCACCAGGGGACTACCACGAGCAGTACTTC. It codes for CASSPPGDYHEQYF.

The chain employs TRBV7-2 and TRBJ1-5, with D maybe TRBD1 (6 bases). The V gene lost 5 bases and the J gene lost 6 bases, with 14 bases spanning the gap. The CDR3 runs to 14 residues. Germline CDR1 SGHTA, CDR2 FQGNSA. CDR3 protein: CASSLDSPSQPQHF. DNA for the CDR3: TGTGCCAGCAGCCTGGACAGTCCTTCTCAGCCCCAGCATTTT.

The chain has TRBV27 and TRBJ2-2; possibly TRBD1 for D (6 bases). V was cut by 5 bases and J by 2 bases, with 18 bases left in between. Germline loops: CDR1 MNHEY, CDR2 SMNVEV (reference sequence). The CDR3 covers 17 residues. CDR3 residues: CASSLRGPRSNTGELFF. CDR3 bases: TGTGCCAGCAGTCTCAGGGGCCCCAGGAGTAACACCGGGGAGCTGTTTTTT.

CDR3: CSVEPFDGEEGVDYGYTF. In DNA form, the CDR3 reads TGCAGCGTTGAACCCTTCGACGGGGAAGAGGGCGTGGACTATGGCTACACCTTC. V usage is TRBV29-1 and J usage is TRBJ1-2; D remains ambiguous. V lost 2 bases to trimming and J lost 3 bases, with 25 bases between them. The CDR3 loop spans 18 amino acids. In germline, CDR1 is SQVTM, CDR2 ANQGSEA.

The rearrangement joins TRBV25-1 to TRBJ2-1; maybe TRBD2 (7 bases). Trimming left V 0 bases short and J 3 bases short, with 15 bases between. Germline CDR1 reads MGHDK; CDR2 reads SYGVNS. The CDR3 sequence is 17 residues long. The CDR3 DNA reads TGTGCCAGCAGTGAATATTTGAGGGGGGGGCGCTACAATGAGCAGTTCTTC. It codes for CASSEYLRGGRYNEQFF.

The V and J genes are TRBV30 and TRBJ1-2; 7 bases agree with TRBD1. In germline, CDR1 is GTSNPN, CDR2 SVGIG (reference sequence). The CDR3 runs 13 residues. J was trimmed by 7 bases and V by 2 bases; bases with no gene match: 7. CDR3 residues: CAWSTTGSGGYTF. CDR3 coding DNA: TGTGCCTGGAGTACGACAGGGTCTGGTGGCTACACCTTC.

The chain links TRBV2 to TRBJ2-7; perhaps TRBD1 as D (6 bases). The CDR3 length is 15 residues. The germline gives CDR1 SNHLY, CDR2 FYNNEI. Trimming pared 3 bases from V and 1 base from J, leaving 13 bases between. The CDR3 here is CASSEGAVSSYEQYF. The CDR3 region has the DNA TGTGCCAGCAGTGAGGGGGCAGTATCGTCCTACGAGCAGTACTTC.

The gene calls are TRBV14 and TRBJ2-2; possible D gene TRBD2, 5 bases. V was shortened by 0 bases and J by 4 bases, with 9 bases between the two germline ends. This CDR3 comprises 15 residues. Germline CDR1 and CDR2: SGHDN and FVKESK. The CDR3 loop is CASSQDGGSTGELFF. The CDR3 region has the DNA TGTGCCAGCAGCCAAGATGGTGGGAGCACCGGGGAGCTGTTTTTT.

The chain is built from TRBV7-9 and TRBJ2-3; D is unclear. The CDR3 runs 15 residues. Germline V lookup: CDR1 SEHNR, CDR2 FQNEAQ (reference sequence). The germline V and J ends were trimmed by 1 base and 2 bases, with 10 bases remaining between them. CDR3 in DNA: TGTGCCAGCAGCTTAGGGGCGTTGGACACAGATACGCAGTATTTT. Protein sequence: CASSLGALDTDTQYF.

This clone occurred a few times. This chain connects TRBV5-1 to TRBJ2-1, with 7 bases fitting TRBD1. The germline V gene has CDR1 SGHRS and CDR2 YFSETQ. The junction had 3 bases not matched to a gene; V was cut back by 1 base and J by 5 bases. The CDR3 is 14 amino acids. The CDR3 sequence: CASSLYGQDNEQFF. CDR3 in DNA: TGCGCCAGCAGCTTGTATGGACAGGACAATGAGCAGTTCTTC.

The chain uses TRBV7-2 and TRBJ2-2; D remains unclear. The V end was cut by 3 bases, the J end by 8 bases, with 13 bases between. Germline CDR1 SGHTA, CDR2 FQGNSA. The CDR3 covers 14 residues. CDR3 in DNA: TGTGCCAGCAGCTTGCGGTATGGCTCTGGGGAGCTGTTTTTT. Protein sequence: CASSLRYGSGELFF.

The chain combines TRBV28 with TRBJ2-5; TRBD1 agrees at 8 bases. Unmatched junction bases numbered 9, after V lost 4 bases and J lost 2 bases. This CDR3 region has 16 residues. CDR1 is MDHEN, CDR2 SYDVKM, per germline. CDR3 nucleotide sequence: TGTGCCAGCAGTTCTTGGGGACAGGCTGGTCAAGAGACCCAGTACTTC. Translated, it gives CASSSWGQAGQETQYF.

The rearrangement joins TRBV30 to TRBJ2-3, with 12 nucleotides matching TRBD1. The germline V gene has CDR1 GTSNPN and CDR2 SVGIG (reference sequence). J gave up 6 bases and V 2 bases, and 12 bases lay outside the gene matches. CDR3 length: 17 amino acids. The CDR3 reads CAWSLNAGTGGIDTQYF. The CDR3 DNA reads TGTGCCTGGAGTCTGAACGCCGGGACAGGGGGCATTGATACGCAGTATTTT.